The 6 T cell receptor beta chains in this list originate from one sample, sequenced in a study of sequential checkpoint blockade in melanoma. Clones were sequenced by immunoSEQ multiplex PCR, and TCRdb holds only the in-frame ones, with some missing. The table has 35,000 to 40,000 clones, roughly a third seen once. Treatment in this sample: randomized to nivolumab then ipilimumab (arm A) or the reverse (arm B). Material: tumor tissue (inferred from file names), obtained from a patient given nivolumab and ipilimumab in sequence. These TCRs come from a human donor with melanoma.

This clone has just a few counts. The CDR3 DNA sequence: TGTGCCAGCAGCTTAACGATTGGGTACAATGAGCAGTTCTTC. Encoded protein: CASSLTIGYNEQFF. The chain carries TRBV11-3 and TRBJ2-1; D uncertain. CDR1 and CDR2 from the germline V gene are SGHNT and YENEEA. The CDR3 contains 14 residues. Trimming stripped 2 bases from V and 4 bases from J, with 9 bases between.

The J gene is TRBJ2-7, the V gene TRBV28; TRBD2 is a possible D gene (6 bases). V was trimmed by 5 bases and J by 0 bases, leaving 14 bases between them. There are 15 residues in the CDR3. Germline values: CDR1 MDHEN, CDR2 SYDVKM. The CDR3 loop reads CASSPQGLNSYEQYF. For the CDR3, the DNA is TGTGCCAGCAGTCCGCAGGGACTTAACTCCTACGAGCAGTACTTC.

The chain carries TRBV6-8 and TRBJ2-5, with TRBD1 matching over 7 bases. J was trimmed by 5 bases and V by 5 bases; bases with no gene match: 5. This CDR3 spans 13 amino acids. Germline CDR1 is MNHGY and CDR2 is SAAAGT. CDR3 nucleotides: TGTGCCAGCAGTGAGAGGGGGCAGGAGACCCAGTACTTC. Amino acid sequence: CASSERGQETQYF.

The chain couples TRBV5-1 to TRBJ2-2; 7 bases are shared with TRBD1. Germline V gene lookup returns CDR1 SGHRS and CDR2 YFSETQ. The length of the CDR3 is 18 residues. Trimming at V came to 3 bases and at J to 0 bases, leaving 11 bases not matched to a gene. CDR3 in DNA: TGCGCCAGCAGCTCCACAGGGGCAGGCGGTGCGAACACCGGGGAGCTGTTTTTT. It encodes CASSSTGAGGANTGELFF.

The rearrangement joins TRBV19 to TRBJ2-2; 7 bases agree with TRBD1. Germline-derived CDR1 and CDR2 are LNHDA and SQIVND (reference sequence). CDR3 length: 16 residues. The V gene end was trimmed by 4 bases and the J gene end by 0 bases; junction bases not matched to a gene: 5. Written as DNA, the CDR3 is TGTGCCAGTAGTACTAGACAGGGTACGAACACCGGGGAGCTGTTTTTT. This translates into CASSTRQGTNTGELFF.

This chain connects TRBV18 to TRBJ2-7; 8 nucleotides match TRBD2. Germline CDR1 KGHSH, CDR2 LQKENI. The V gene end was trimmed by 3 bases and the J gene end by 5 bases; junction bases not matched to a gene: 9. The CDR3 extends over 15 amino acids. The CDR3 sequence: CASSPQGPAGDEQYF. Written as DNA, the CDR3 is TGTGCCAGCTCACCTCAAGGGCCAGCGGGGGACGAGCAGTACTTC.